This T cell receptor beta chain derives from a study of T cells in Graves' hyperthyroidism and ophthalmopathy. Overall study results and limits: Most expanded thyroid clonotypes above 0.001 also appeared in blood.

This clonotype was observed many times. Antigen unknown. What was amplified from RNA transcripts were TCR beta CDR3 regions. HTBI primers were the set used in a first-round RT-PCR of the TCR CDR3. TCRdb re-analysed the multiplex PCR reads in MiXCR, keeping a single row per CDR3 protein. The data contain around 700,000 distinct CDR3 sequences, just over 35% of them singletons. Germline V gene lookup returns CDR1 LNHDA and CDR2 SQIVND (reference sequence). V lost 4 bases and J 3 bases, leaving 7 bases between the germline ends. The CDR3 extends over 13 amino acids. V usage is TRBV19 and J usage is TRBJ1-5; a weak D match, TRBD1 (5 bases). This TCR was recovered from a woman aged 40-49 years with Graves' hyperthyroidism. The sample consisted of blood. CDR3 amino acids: CASSRGYNQPQHF. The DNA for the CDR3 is TGTGCCAGTAGTAGGGGGTACAATCAGCCCCAGCATTTT. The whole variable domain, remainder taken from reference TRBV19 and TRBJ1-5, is DGGITQSPKYLFRKEGQNVTLSCEQNLNHDAMYWYRQDPGQGLRLIYYSQIVNDFQKGDIAEGYSVSREKKESFPLTVTSAQKNPTAFYLCASSRGYNQPQHFGDGTRLSIL.